Listed below are T cell receptor beta chains from one sample, sequenced in a study of cytomegalovirus exposure and HLA in healthy donors. Some clones are missing from TCRdb's copy, which holds only in-frame ones; the method was immunoSEQ multiplex PCR. The table shows about 62,000 clones, with about three quarters occurring only once. The sequenced sample consisted of PBMCs. Receptors originate from a man between 35 and 55 years old in good health and CMV-seronegative. The CDR3 runs from the conserved cysteine through the conserved F or W. D genes are given only for firm matches. Clone size appears in some rows only: once, few, many, or a class for an expanded clone.

cdr3_aa cdr3_nt j_call clone_size d_call v_call
CASSIVPGLTEAFF TGTGCCAGTAGTATAGTGCCGGGTTTGACTGAAGCTTTCTTT TRBJ1-1 - - TRBV19
CSSSSLGTRGGNEQFF TGTTCCAGCAGCTCCCTTGGGACACGCGGGGGCAATGAGCAGTTCTTC TRBJ2-1 - - TRBV7-9
CASSPGTGINEKLFF TGCGCCAGCAGCCCCGGGACAGGGATTAATGAAAAACTGTTTTTT TRBJ1-4 few TRBD1 TRBV5-1
CASSFRVRGGMGETQYF TGTGCCAGCAGCTTCCGAGTCAGAGGGGGCATGGGGGAGACCCAGTACTTC TRBJ2-5 - TRBD1 TRBV5-5
CASSASGGPYDEQFF TGTGCCAGCTCAGCTAGCGGGGGTCCCTACGATGAGCAGTTCTTC TRBJ2-1 - TRBD2 TRBV18
CASSQRSPVGGSGKLFF TGTGCCAGCAGCCAGAGGAGTCCAGTCGGAGGATCCGGAAAACTGTTTTTT TRBJ1-4 - - TRBV14
CASSTDYSGANVLTF TGCGCCAGCAGCACGGACTACTCTGGGGCCAACGTCCTGACTTTC TRBJ2-6 - - TRBV5-1
CASSLRGIANEKLFF TGTGCCAGCAGTTTGAGAGGGATAGCTAATGAAAAACTGTTTTTT TRBJ1-4 few - TRBV2
CASSVGAYYNEQFF TGTGCCAGCAGCGTAGGGGCTTACTACAATGAGCAGTTCTTC TRBJ2-1 - - TRBV9
CASSYRYEQFF TGTGCCAGCAGTTATCGGTATGAGCAGTTCTTC TRBJ2-1 - - TRBV6-5
CASSYAGGHSTDTQYF TGTGCCAGCAGTTACGCGGGGGGGCACAGCACAGATACGCAGTATTTT TRBJ2-3 - TRBD2 TRBV6-5
CASRLAGGGNEQFF TGTGCCAGCAGGCTAGCGGGAGGTGGGAATGAGCAGTTCTTC TRBJ2-1 - TRBD2 TRBV6-5
CASSNSGQNYGYTF TGTGCCAGCAGCAACTCGGGACAGAACTATGGCTACACCTTC TRBJ1-2 - TRBD1 TRBV7-9
CASSLRSGTTDTQYF TGTGCCAGCAGCTTAAGGAGCGGAACCACAGATACGCAGTATTTT TRBJ2-3 - - TRBV7-9
CASSPGGNSPLHF TGTGCCAGCAGCCCGGGGGGGAATTCACCCCTCCACTTT TRBJ1-6 - - TRBV5-4
CSVGKGTGADGYTF TGCAGCGTTGGGAAGGGGACAGGGGCGGACGGCTACACCTTC TRBJ1-2 - TRBD1 TRBV29-1
CASSLEDYLFQETQYF TGCGCCAGCAGCTTGGAAGACTACCTATTCCAAGAGACCCAGTACTTC TRBJ2-5 - - TRBV5-1
CASRGQGVGELFF TGTGCCAGCAGGGGACAGGGAGTAGGGGAGCTGTTTTTT TRBJ2-2 - TRBD1 TRBV6-1
CASSWGPTDTQYF TGTGCCAGCAGCTGGGGGCCCACAGATACGCAGTATTTT TRBJ2-3 once - TRBV11-2
CASSLPGQGFTGQYF TGTGCCAGCAGCTTGCCGGGACAGGGGTTTACGGGGCAGTACTTC TRBJ2-7 once TRBD1 TRBV5-4
CASNGLAGSGANVLTF TGCGCCAGCAATGGACTAGCGGGATCTGGGGCCAACGTCCTGACTTTC TRBJ2-6 few TRBD2 TRBV5-1
CASRRDQSFAGEQYF TGTGCCAGCAGAAGGGACCAAAGTTTTGCGGGGGAGCAGTACTTC TRBJ2-7 - - TRBV28
CASREGEWGRETQYF TGTGCCAGCAGAGAGGGGGAGTGGGGGCGAGAGACCCAGTACTTC TRBJ2-5 - - TRBV7-9
CASSQETGVNTEAFF TGCGCCAGCAGCCAAGAAACAGGGGTGAACACTGAAGCTTTCTTT TRBJ1-1 - TRBD1 TRBV4-1
CASSQGLAGGKSTYEQYF TGCGCCAGCAGCCAGGGACTAGCGGGAGGAAAGTCAACCTACGAGCAGTACTTC TRBJ2-7 - TRBD2 TRBV4-1
CASKVDSGGQETQYF TGTGCCAGCAAAGTAGATAGCGGGGGACAAGAGACCCAGTACTTC TRBJ2-5 - TRBD2 TRBV5-4
CASSRSLDSANTGELFF TGTGCCAGCAGCCGATCCCTAGATTCCGCGAACACCGGGGAGCTGTTCTTT TRBJ2-2 - - TRBV28
CASSLEGQGNSPLHF TGCGCCAGCAGCTTGGAGGGACAGGGTAATTCACCCCTCCACTTT TRBJ1-6 - TRBD1 TRBV5-1
CASSEGGTLYEQYF TGTGCCAGCTCGGAGGGCGGGACCCTCTACGAGCAGTACTTC TRBJ2-7 few - TRBV6-1
CASTSMGGGDYGYTF TGTGCCAGCACCTCGATGGGAGGGGGGGACTATGGCTACACCTTC TRBJ1-2 - - TRBV6-1
CASSESAYDSNYGYTF TGTGCCAGCAGTGAATCGGCCTACGACAGTAACTATGGCTACACCTTC TRBJ1-2 - - TRBV6-1
CASSDRQGGYNEQFF TGTGCCAGCAGTGACCGACAGGGGGGATACAATGAGCAGTTCTTC TRBJ2-1 - TRBD1 TRBV6-4
CASSPAGAYNEQFF TGTGCCAGCAGCCCAGCGGGAGCCTACAATGAGCAGTTCTTC TRBJ2-1 few TRBD2 TRBV28
CASSLVRYNEQFF TGTGCCAGCAGCTTAGTCAGGTACAATGAGCAGTTCTTC TRBJ2-1 - - TRBV11-1
CASSSREAAVTQYF TGTGCCAGCAGCTCCCGGGAGGCGGCAGTGACCCAGTACTTC TRBJ2-5 once TRBD2 TRBV11-2
CASSPPGTSSSIQYF TGTGCCAGCAGCCCTCCAGGGACTTCAAGTTCCATTCAGTACTTC TRBJ2-4 - - TRBV14
CASSVGTVISGNTIYF TGTGCCAGCAGTGTCGGGACAGTAATTTCTGGAAACACCATATATTTT TRBJ1-3 few TRBD1 TRBV6-1
CASSPRPPNTEAFF TGCGCCAGCAGCCCTAGACCACCCAACACTGAGGCTTTCTTT TRBJ1-1 - - TRBV5-1
CASSPGASGSVVNEQYF TGTGCCAGCAGCCCTGGGGCTAGCGGGAGCGTGGTCAACGAGCAGTACTTC TRBJ2-7 - TRBD2 TRBV11-2